Sequencing of this T cell receptor beta chain was carried out in a study of early T cells in non-severe SARS-CoV-2 infection. Study in general: The input, bulk RNA from unsorted whole blood, was sequenced, and chains were unpaired.

The J segment lost 2 bases and the V segment lost 5 bases, leaving 7 bases of the junction unmatched. CDR3 length: 14 amino acids. The germline gives CDR1 DFQATT, CDR2 SNEGSKA (reference sequence). This clonotype was picked up many times. Unique molecular identifiers were added to individual cDNA molecules. TCRdb re-called the 5' RACE reads with MiXCR, one entry per CDR3 protein. The sample lists around 53,000 distinct CDR3 sequences, 12% occurring once. This receptor was identified in an adult who was a healthcare worker with PCR-confirmed SARS-CoV-2 infection or an uninfected control (not recorded which). The material was whole blood, obtained at baseline. This rearrangement joins TRBV20-1 to TRBJ2-7, with 9 bases aligning to TRBD2. CDR3 in DNA: TGCAGTGCTTCCTCGGGACTAGCAACCTACGAGCAGTACTTC. Its protein is CSASSGLATYEQYF.